Sequencing of this TCR beta chain was carried out in a study of blood T cell repertoires in COVID-19. Background on the study: Both acute and convalescent COVID-19 samples were obtained from the United States, Italy and Spain. PBMCs, B-cell-depleted T cells, or T cells provided the cDNA or gDNA that made up the material.

Per the authors' pipeline: Nucleated cell counts were estimated from reference gene primer amplification. Here immunoSEQ multiplex PCR was the method, and the copy in TCRdb shows in-frame clones only, minus some. V and J calls and clone size come straight from that table; D and trimming were deduced from the DNA. The sample carries approximately 80,000 clones, approximately 85% recorded once. CDR1 SGHTA and CDR2 FQGTGA come from the germline V gene. V was cut by 4 bases and J by 1 base, with 7 bases left in between. This CDR3 is 13 amino acids long. The gene calls are TRBV7-3 and TRBJ1-1, with D possibly being TRBD1 (5 bases). Sequencing input: peripheral blood. The TCR originated in a middle-aged man with active COVID-19. CDR3 nucleotide sequence: TGTGCCAGCAGCTCACAGGAGAACACTGAAGCTTTCTTT. This translates into CASSSQENTEAFF.